The entry below describes one T cell receptor (beta chain). Antigen unknown. Sequencing libraries made from TCR beta cDNA carried unique molecular identifiers. Yield was roughly 0.5 million cDNA molecules from around 1 to 9.1 million T cells. From the PCR reads, TCRdb called clonotypes with MiXCR, one entry per CDR3 protein. Here the sample spans around 700,000 distinct CDR3 sequences, 59% being singletons. This sample is part of a study of post-analysis software for immune sequencing data. Study in general: Relapsing-remitting, secondary progressive and progressive-relapsing forms made up the multiple sclerosis disease courses. Study observations and caveats: Strong same-batch co-clustering of samples appeared with F measure clustering. TRBV segments more frequent in patients than in controls numbered several and included TRBV5-6, TRBV5-1 and TRBV20-1. Compared against controls, patients with multiple sclerosis displayed significantly lower normalized Chao1 diversity.

V was clipped by 6 bases and J by 0 bases, with 6 bases between them. The CDR3 extends over 13 amino acids. Per the germline V gene, CDR1 is WSHSY and CDR2 is SAAADI. This chain links TRBV10-2 with TRBJ1-5; a weak D match, TRBD1 (5 bases). The TCR originated in a girl aged 2-10 years with multiple sclerosis. The sequencing sample was made of blood. CDR3 DNA sequence: TGCGCCAGCAGAGACAGTAGCAATCAGCCCCAGCATTTT. It translates to CASRDSSNQPQHF.